The 16 T cell receptor beta chains below all came from one sample that was sequenced in a study of blood T cells in healthy people across ages. A second PCR of 7 to 11 cycles used a sample-barcoded 5' primer and a J-beta primer mix. Each CDR3 protein is one row after TCRdb ran MiXCR on the 5' RACE reads. The sample includes some 780,000 distinct CDR3 sequences, roughly 56% of them seen just once. The sample comprised blood. The source of these receptors is a man aged 35-49 years in good health.

This clonotype was recorded many times. The rearrangement uses TRBV4-1 and TRBJ2-1; 8 bases fit TRBD2. The CDR3 has 17 amino acids. Germline V gene data show CDR1 as MGHRA and CDR2 as YSYEKL. With 1 base clipped from V and 6 bases from J, the junction kept 11 bases outside the gene matches. The DNA for the CDR3 is TGCGCCAGCAGCCAAGTAAAGGACAGCGGGAGTTCCAATGAGCAGTTCTTC. Translating gives CASSQVKDSGSSNEQFF.

A remark on this clonotype: This could be a read error, since a much larger clone is one nucleotide away. The chain joins TRBV29-1 to TRBJ2-3; 7 positions match TRBD2. V shed 7 bases and J 5 bases; nucleotides not matched to a gene: 9. The CDR3 contains 13 residues. CDR1 is SQVTM, CDR2 ANQGSEA, per germline. The CDR3 DNA reads TGCAGCGCCCATCTAGCGGTTCGAGATACGCAGTATTTT. It codes for CSAHLAVRDTQYF.

J is TRBJ2-7 and V is TRBV4-1, with 12 positions matching TRBD2. Trimming cost V 2 bases and J 0 bases; bases outside gene matches: 14. This CDR3 has 20 amino acids. From germline, CDR1 is MGHRA and CDR2 YSYEKL. CDR3 coding DNA: TGCGCCAGCAGCCAATTTTATCTGCCAGCACTAGCGGGAGGCTCCTACGAGCAGTACTTC. Protein sequence: CASSQFYLPALAGGSYEQYF.

The chain joins TRBV27 to TRBJ1-5; D call uncertain. The ends were cut back, 6 bases at V and 6 bases at J, with 9 bases in the middle. The CDR3 is 12 amino acids. Germline V CDR1 and CDR2: MNHEY, SMNVEV (reference sequence). CDR3 sequence (DNA): TGTGCCAGCAGGACCCTAGGTCAGCCCCAGCATTTT. Translated, it gives CASRTLGQPQHF.

The V call is TRBV20-1, the J call TRBJ2-7; TRBD2 matches 11 bases. The V gene's germline CDR1 is DFQATT and CDR2 SNEGSKA (reference sequence). The CDR3 sequence is 17 residues long. J was trimmed by 0 bases and V by 1 base; bases with no gene match: 8. The CDR3 coding sequence is TGCAGTGCTAGAGCCGGGACTAGCGGATCTCGCTCCTACGAGCAGTACTTC. It specifies CSARAGTSGSRSYEQYF.

The genes are TRBV20-1 and TRBJ2-3; 7 nucleotides align to TRBD1. The CDR3 spans 14 residues. With V trimmed by 4 bases and J by 0 bases, 4 bases remained unmatched. Germline V gene lookup returns CDR1 DFQATT and CDR2 SNEGSKA (reference sequence). The CDR3: CSATGGESTDTQYF. The CDR3 DNA reads as TGCAGTGCTACAGGGGGTGAAAGCACAGATACGCAGTATTTT.

The chain employs TRBV9 and TRBJ1-1; 7 bases agree with TRBD1. Germline V gene sequence: CDR1 SGDLS, CDR2 YYNGEE. The trim removed 1 base at V and 1 base at J, leaving 7 bases unmatched. This CDR3 spans 16 amino acids. CDR3 in DNA: TGTGCCAGCAGCGTACTAGGGACAGCGCCGAACACTGAAGCTTTCTTT. Encoded protein: CASSVLGTAPNTEAFF.

The V and J genes are TRBV24-1 and TRBJ2-3; 7 nucleotides line up with TRBD2. The V segment lost 3 bases and the J segment 0 bases; nucleotides outside the gene matches: 11. Germline V lookup: CDR1 KGHDR, CDR2 SFDVKD. The CDR3 loop spans 18 amino acids. CDR3 in DNA: TGTGCCACCAGTGATCCCTCCGCAGCGGGGCAAAGCACAGATACGCAGTATTTT. This gives the protein CATSDPSAAGQSTDTQYF.

The count of this clonotype is one. The rearrangement uses TRBV7-3 and TRBJ1-1; the D is unclear. Germline loops: CDR1 SGHTA, CDR2 FQGTGA. Trimming took off 2 bases at V and 1 base at J, with 11 bases between the two ends. The CDR3 totals 15 residues. CDR3 protein: CASSLFGGENTEAFF. CDR3 sequence (DNA): TGTGCCAGCAGCTTATTTGGCGGGGAGAACACTGAAGCTTTCTTT.

This chain uses TRBV7-2 with TRBJ1-1; 7 bases align to TRBD1. The CDR3 is made up of 14 amino acids. The V segment lost 4 bases and the J segment 7 bases; nucleotides outside the gene matches: 9. The germline CDR1 and CDR2 sequences are SGHTA and FQGNSA. The CDR3 sequence: CASSSGQVRNEAFF. The CDR3 DNA follows: TGTGCCAGCAGCTCCGGACAGGTCCGGAATGAAGCTTTCTTT.

The chain carries TRBV2 and TRBJ2-3; D gene unclear. Per the germline V gene, CDR1 is SNHLY and CDR2 is FYNNEI. CDR3 size: 15 residues. Deletions cut 3 bases from V and 1 base from J, with 11 bases between. The CDR3 sequence is CASSDPALGTDTQYF. The CDR3 DNA reads TGTGCCAGCAGTGATCCAGCTCTTGGCACAGATACGCAGTATTTT.

V usage is TRBV29-1 and J usage is TRBJ2-1; TRBD1 aligns across 11 bases. The CDR3 loop spans 12 amino acids. Germline-derived CDR1 and CDR2 are SQVTM and ANQGSEA. With 8 bases clipped from V and 10 bases from J, the junction kept 7 bases outside the gene matches. The CDR3 nucleotides read TGCAGCCCCGGACAGGGGGCGGGGGAGCAGTTCTTC. Amino acid sequence: CSPGQGAGEQFF.

V is TRBV15 and J is TRBJ2-2, with D possibly TRBD2 on 5 matching bases. The germline V gene encodes CDR1 LNHNV and CDR2 YYDKDF (reference sequence). V dropped 1 base and J dropped 1 base, with 7 bases sitting between them. This CDR3 comprises 15 residues. Here the CDR3 DNA reads TGTGCCACCAGCAGAGTGAGGGAGAACACCGGGGAGCTGTTTTTT. It translates to CATSRVRENTGELFF.

This chain joins TRBV9 and TRBJ2-7; the D gene is possibly TRBD2 (6 bases). The CDR3 contains 15 residues. Trimming took off 4 bases at V and 0 bases at J, with 14 bases between the two ends. The germline CDR1 and CDR2 sequences are SGDLS and YYNGEE. Written as DNA, the CDR3 is TGTGCCAGCAGCCTAGGGACTCTTAGCTCCTACGAGCAGTACTTC. This translates into CASSLGTLSSYEQYF. Full variable domain (rest looked up from reference TRBV9 and TRBJ2-7): DSGVTQTPKHLITATGQRVTLRCSPRSGDLSVYWYQQSLDQGLQFLIQYYNGEERAKGNILERFSAQQFPDLHSELNLSSLELGDSALYFCASSLGTLSSYEQYFGPGTRLTVT.

This clonotype was found once. A junction end diverges from the germline sequence, so it may reflect a read error. This chain's CDR3 is CASSKTGQVNTEAFF. The CDR3 DNA reads TGTGCCAGCAGCAAGACCGGACAGGTTAACACTGAGGCTTTCTTT. The V and J genes are TRBV7-6 and TRBJ1-1; 7 nucleotides match TRBD1. This CDR3 has 15 residues. Germline CDR1 and CDR2: SGHVS and FNYEAQ.

This clonotype occurred a few times. This chain joins TRBV12-3 or TRBV12-4 and TRBJ1-1; D not resolved. The CDR3 loop spans 13 amino acids. V was shortened by 3 bases and J by 4 bases, with 9 bases between the two germline ends. DNA for the CDR3: TGTGCCAGCAGTTTCGATATTCCCACTGAAGCTTTCTTT. It translates to CASSFDIPTEAFF.